This T cell receptor beta chain originates from a study of blood T cell repertoires in COVID-19. Study summary: Spain, Italy and the United States supplied samples that represented acute and convalescent COVID-19. T cells, B-cell-depleted T cells, or PBMCs supplied cDNA or gDNA.

This clone has only a few counts. The germline gives CDR1 MNHEY, CDR2 SVGAGI. The V gene lost 6 bases and the J gene lost 4 bases, with 10 bases spanning the gap. This CDR3 has 13 residues. Per the original data handling: Amplification from reference gene primers served as the basis for estimated nucleated cell counts. Profiled with immunoSEQ multiplex PCR; TCRdb holds only in-frame clones, not every one. Clonal size and the V and J genes are those of that table, whereas D and trimming came from the DNA. The sample records tens of thousands of clones, 68% being singletons. The sequence was collected from a woman aged 70-85 years with acute or convalescent COVID-19. The chain couples TRBV6-5 to TRBJ1-5; D is ambiguous. The sequenced sample was peripheral blood. Here the CDR3 DNA reads TGTGCCAGCAGCGGGATGGTTAATCAGCCCCAGCATTTT. As protein: CASSGMVNQPQHF.